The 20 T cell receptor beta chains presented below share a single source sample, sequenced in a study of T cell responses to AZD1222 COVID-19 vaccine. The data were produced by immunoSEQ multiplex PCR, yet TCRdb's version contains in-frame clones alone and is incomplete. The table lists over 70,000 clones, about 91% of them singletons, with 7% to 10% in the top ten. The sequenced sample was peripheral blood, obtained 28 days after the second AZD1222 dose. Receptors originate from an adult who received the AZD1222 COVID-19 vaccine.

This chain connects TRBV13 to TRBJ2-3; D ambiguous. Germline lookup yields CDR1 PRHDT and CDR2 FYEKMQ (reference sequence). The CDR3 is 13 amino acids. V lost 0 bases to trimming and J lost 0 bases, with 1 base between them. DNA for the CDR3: TGTGCCAGCAGCTTAGGCAGCACAGATACGCAGTATTTT. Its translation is CASSLGSTDTQYF.

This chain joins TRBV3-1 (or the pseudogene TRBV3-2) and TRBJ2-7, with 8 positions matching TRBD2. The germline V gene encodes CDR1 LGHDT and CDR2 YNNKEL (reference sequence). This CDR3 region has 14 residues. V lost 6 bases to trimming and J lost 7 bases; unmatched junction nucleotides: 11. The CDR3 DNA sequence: TGTGCCAGCAGACCCAGCCGGGGGGGCGGAGAGCAGTACGTC. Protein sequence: CASRPSRGGGEQYV.

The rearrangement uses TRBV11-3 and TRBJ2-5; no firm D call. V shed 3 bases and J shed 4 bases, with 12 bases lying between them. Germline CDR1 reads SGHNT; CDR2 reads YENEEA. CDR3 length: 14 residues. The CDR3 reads CASSFSLFAETQYF. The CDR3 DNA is TGTGCCAGCAGCTTTTCCCTTTTCGCAGAGACCCAGTACTTC.

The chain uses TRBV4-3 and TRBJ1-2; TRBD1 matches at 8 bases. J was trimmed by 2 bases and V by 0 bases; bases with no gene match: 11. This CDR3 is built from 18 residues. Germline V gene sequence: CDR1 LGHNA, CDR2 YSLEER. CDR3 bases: TGCGCCAGCAGCCAAGAGTTGATAGCTTGGACAGGGAACTATGGCTACACCTTC. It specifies CASSQELIAWTGNYGYTF.

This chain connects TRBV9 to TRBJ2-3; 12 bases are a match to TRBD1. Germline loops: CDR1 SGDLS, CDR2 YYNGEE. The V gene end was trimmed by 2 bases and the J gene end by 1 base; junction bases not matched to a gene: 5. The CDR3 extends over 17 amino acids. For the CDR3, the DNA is TGTGCCAGCAGCGTCGCAGGGACAGGGGGCCGCACAGATACGCAGTATTTT. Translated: CASSVAGTGGRTDTQYF.

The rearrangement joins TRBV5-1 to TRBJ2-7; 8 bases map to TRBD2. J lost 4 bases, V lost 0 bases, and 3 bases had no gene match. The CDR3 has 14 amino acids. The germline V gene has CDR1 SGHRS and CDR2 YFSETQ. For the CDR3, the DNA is TGCGCCAGCAGCTTGGGTGCTAGCGGGTACGAGCAGTACTTC. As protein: CASSLGASGYEQYF. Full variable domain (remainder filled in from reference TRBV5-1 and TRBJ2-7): KAGVTQTPRYLIKTRGQQVTLSCSPISGHRSVSWYQQTPGQGLQFLFEYFSETQRNKGNFPGRFSGRQFSNSRSEMNVSTLELGDSALYLCASSLGASGYEQYFGPGTRLTVT.

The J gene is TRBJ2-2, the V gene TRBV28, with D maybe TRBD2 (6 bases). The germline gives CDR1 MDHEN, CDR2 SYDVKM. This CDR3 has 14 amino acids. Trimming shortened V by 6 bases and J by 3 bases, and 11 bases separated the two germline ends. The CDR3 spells CASRRDWDTGELFF. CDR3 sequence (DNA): TGTGCCAGCAGACGGGACTGGGACACCGGGGAGCTGTTTTTT.

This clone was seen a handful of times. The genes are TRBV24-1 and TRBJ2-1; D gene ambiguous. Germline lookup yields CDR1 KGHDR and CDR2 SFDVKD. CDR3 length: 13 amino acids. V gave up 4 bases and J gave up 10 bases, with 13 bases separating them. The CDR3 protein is CATSDRWLEEQFF. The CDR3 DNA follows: TGTGCCACCAGTGACCGTTGGCTGGAGGAGCAGTTCTTC.

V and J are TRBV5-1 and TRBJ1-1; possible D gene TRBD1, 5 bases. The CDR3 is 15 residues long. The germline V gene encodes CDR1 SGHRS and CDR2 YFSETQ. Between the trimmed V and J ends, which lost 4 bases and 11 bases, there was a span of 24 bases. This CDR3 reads CASSPQGTQALGAFF. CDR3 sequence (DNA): TGCGCCAGCAGCCCGCAGGGAACTCAAGCTCTCGGGGCTTTCTTT.

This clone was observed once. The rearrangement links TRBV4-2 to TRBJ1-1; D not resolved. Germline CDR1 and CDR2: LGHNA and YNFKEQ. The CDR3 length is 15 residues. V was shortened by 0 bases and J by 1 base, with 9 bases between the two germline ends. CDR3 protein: CASSQELWGNTEAFF. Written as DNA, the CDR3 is TGTGCCAGCAGCCAAGAGCTCTGGGGGAACACTGAAGCTTTCTTT.

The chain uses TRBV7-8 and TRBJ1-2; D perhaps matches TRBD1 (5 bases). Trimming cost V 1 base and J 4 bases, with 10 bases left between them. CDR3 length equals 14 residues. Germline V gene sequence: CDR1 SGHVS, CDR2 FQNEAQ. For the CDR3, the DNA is TGTGCCAGCAGCTTAGACAGGCAGCCCTATGGCTACACCTTC. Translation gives CASSLDRQPYGYTF.

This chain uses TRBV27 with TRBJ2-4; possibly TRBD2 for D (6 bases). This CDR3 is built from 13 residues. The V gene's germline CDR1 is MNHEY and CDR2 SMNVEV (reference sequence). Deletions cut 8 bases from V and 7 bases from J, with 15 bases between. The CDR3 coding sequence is TGTGCCAGCTTAGGACTACCGGGCAACATTCAGTACTTC. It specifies CASLGLPGNIQYF.

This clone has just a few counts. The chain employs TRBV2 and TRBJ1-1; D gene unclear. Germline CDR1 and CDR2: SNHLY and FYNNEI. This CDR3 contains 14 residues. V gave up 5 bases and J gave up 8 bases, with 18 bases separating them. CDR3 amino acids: CASSPIGYGREAFF. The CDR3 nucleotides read TGTGCCAGCAGTCCCATAGGATATGGACGGGAAGCTTTCTTT.

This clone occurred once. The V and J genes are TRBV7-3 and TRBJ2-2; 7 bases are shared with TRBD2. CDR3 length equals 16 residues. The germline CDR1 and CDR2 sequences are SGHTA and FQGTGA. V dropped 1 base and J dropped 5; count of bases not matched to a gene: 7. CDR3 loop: CASSLRAGVLTGELFF. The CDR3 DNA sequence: TGTGCCAGCAGCTTAAGGGCGGGAGTGTTGACCGGGGAGCTGTTTTTT.

The CDR3, as DNA: TGTGCCAGCAGCTCCGGGAACTCTGGGGCCAACGTCCTGACTTTC. Protein product: CASSSGNSGANVLTF. The chain employs TRBV5-4 and TRBJ2-6; D may be TRBD2 (5 bases). The CDR3 sequence is 15 residues long. V was cut by 3 bases and J by 0 bases, with 7 bases left in between. Germline values: CDR1 SGHNT, CDR2 YYREEE (reference sequence).

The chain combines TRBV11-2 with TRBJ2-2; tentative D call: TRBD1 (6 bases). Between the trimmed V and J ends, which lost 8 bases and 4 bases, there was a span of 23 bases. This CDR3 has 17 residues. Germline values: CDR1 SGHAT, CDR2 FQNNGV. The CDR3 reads CASLGPTGQSLTGELFF. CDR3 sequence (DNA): TGTGCCAGCCTGGGCCCGACCGGACAGTCTCTCACCGGGGAGCTGTTTTTT.

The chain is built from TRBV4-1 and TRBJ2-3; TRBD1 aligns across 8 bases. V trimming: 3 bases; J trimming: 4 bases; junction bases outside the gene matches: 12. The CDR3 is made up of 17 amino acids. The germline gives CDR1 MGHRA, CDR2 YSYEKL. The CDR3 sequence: CASSQFLDRDFPDTQYF. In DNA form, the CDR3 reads TGCGCCAGCAGCCAGTTCCTGGACAGGGATTTTCCAGATACGCAGTATTTT.

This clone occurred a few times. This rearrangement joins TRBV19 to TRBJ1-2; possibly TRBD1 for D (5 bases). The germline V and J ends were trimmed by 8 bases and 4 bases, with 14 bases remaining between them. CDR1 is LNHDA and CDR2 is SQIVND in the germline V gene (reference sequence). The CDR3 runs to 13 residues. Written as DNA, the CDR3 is TGTGCCAGTTTACGGAGGGGAACCTATGGCTACACCTTC. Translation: CASLRRGTYGYTF.

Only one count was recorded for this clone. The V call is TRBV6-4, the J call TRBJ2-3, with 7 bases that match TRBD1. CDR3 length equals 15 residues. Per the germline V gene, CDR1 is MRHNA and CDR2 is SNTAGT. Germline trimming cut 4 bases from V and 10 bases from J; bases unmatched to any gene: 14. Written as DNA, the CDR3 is TGTGCCAGCAGTGCCACACCGTTGACAGGGTTCCCGCAGTATTTT. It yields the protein CASSATPLTGFPQYF.

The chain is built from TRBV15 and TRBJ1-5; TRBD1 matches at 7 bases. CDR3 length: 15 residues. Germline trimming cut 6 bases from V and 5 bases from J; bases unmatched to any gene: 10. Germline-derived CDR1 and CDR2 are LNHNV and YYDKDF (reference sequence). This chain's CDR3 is CATRDAGTEYQPQHF. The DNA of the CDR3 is TGTGCCACCAGAGACGCCGGGACAGAGTATCAGCCCCAGCATTTT.